Listed here is a single T cell receptor beta chain. Its antigen is currently unknown. At one of its ends the junction is not consistent with the germline gene, which may arise from a read error. The source of the sample is a study of tumor and adjacent non-tumor tissue in lung cancer. Study context: Each sample yielded roughly 4 million productive TCRbeta reads on average. The study's findings and limits: Significantly higher TCR diversity was found in tumor than normal lung. Tumor TCR diversity, when higher, was linked to shorter survival. Normal lung showed higher cumulative top 100 clone frequency than tumor.

The library came from three nested PCR rounds adapted from ARM-PCR protocols. MiXCR was run by TCRdb on the multiplex PCR reads, yielding one entry per CDR3 protein. This sample has 90,000 to 100,000 distinct CDR3 sequences; more than 80% occur once, and the top ten carry 30%. This sample's RNA came from whole unsorted tissue. Distant lung tissue was collected more than 3 cm away from the tumor edge. This clonotype originated in a man between 60 and 75 years old with small cell lung cancer. Input material: distant non-tumor lung tissue.

The CDR3 DNA reads as TGTGCCAGCAGCCGGAGAGCAAGCACATATACGCAGTATTTT. This sequence encodes CASSRRASTYTQYF. The genes are TRBV11-2 and TRBJ2-3; D is undetermined. Germline loops: CDR1 SGHAT, CDR2 FQNNGV. This CDR3 spans 14 amino acids.